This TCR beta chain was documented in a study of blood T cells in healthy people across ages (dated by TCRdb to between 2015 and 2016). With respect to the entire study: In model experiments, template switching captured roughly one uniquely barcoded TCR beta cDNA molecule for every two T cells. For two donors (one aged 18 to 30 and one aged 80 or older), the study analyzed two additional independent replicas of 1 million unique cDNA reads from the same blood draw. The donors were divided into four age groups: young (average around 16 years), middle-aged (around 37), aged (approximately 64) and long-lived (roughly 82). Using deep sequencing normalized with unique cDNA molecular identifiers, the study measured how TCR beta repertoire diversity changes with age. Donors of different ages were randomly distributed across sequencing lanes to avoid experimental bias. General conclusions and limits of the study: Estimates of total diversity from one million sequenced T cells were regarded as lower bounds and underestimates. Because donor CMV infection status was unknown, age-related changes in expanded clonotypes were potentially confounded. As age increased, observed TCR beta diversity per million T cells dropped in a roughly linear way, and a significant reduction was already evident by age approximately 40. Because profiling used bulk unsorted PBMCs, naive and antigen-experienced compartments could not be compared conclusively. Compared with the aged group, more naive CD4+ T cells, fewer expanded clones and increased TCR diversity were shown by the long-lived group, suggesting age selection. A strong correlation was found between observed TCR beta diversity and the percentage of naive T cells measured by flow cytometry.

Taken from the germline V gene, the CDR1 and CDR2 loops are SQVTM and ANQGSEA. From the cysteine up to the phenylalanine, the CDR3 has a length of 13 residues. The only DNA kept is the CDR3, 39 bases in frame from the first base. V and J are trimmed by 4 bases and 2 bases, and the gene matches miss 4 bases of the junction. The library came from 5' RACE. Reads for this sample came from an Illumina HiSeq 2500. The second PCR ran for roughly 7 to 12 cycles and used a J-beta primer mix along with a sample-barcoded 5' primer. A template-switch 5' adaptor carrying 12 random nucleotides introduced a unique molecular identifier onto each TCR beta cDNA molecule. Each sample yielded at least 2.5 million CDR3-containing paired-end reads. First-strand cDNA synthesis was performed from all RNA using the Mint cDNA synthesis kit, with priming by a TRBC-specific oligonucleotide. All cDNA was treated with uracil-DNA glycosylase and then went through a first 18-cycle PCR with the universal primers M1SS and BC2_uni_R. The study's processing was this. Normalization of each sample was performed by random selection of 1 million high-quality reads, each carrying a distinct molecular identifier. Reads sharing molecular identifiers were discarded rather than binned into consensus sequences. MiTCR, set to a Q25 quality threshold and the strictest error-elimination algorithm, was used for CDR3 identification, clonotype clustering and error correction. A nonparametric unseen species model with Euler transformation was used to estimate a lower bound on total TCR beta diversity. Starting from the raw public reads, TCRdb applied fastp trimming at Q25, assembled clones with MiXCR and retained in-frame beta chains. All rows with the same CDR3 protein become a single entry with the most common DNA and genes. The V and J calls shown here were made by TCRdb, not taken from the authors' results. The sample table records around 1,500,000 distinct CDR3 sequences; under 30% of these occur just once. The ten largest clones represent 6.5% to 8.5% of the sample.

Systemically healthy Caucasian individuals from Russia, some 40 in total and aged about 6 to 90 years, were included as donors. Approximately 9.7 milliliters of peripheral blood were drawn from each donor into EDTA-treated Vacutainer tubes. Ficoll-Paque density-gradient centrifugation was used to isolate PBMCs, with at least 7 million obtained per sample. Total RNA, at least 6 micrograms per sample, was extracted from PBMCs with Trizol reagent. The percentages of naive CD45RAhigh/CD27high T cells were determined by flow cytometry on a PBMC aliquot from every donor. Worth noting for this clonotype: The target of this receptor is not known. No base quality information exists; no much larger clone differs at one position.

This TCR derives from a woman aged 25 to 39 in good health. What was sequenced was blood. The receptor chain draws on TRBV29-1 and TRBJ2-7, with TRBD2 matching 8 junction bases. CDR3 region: CSVVEAGAYEQYF. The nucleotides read TGCAGCGTTGTAGAAGCGGGGGCCTACGAGCAGTACTTC.